Below, 15 T cell receptor beta chains from the same sample are listed, as sequenced in a study of blood T cell repertoires in COVID-19. Produced via immunoSEQ multiplex PCR; TCRdb's table is partial and in-frame only. The sample has 200,000 to 250,000 clones; over 75% are singletons. Sequenced input: PBMCs or T cells enriched from blood (not recorded which). The origin of the receptors is a man aged 40-49 years who had recovered from COVID-19.

This clone was found many times. This chain connects TRBV7-2 to TRBJ2-4; D ambiguous. Germline V gene data show CDR1 as SGHTA and CDR2 as FQGNSA. The CDR3 is 14 residues long. The V and J ends lost 1 base and 2 bases respectively, with 6 bases between them. The CDR3: CASSLVSTKNIQYF. The DNA for the CDR3 is TGTGCCAGCAGCTTAGTTAGTACCAAAAACATTCAGTACTTC.

The chain links TRBV27 to TRBJ2-1; TRBD2 aligns across 9 bases. The trim removed 0 bases at V and 7 bases at J, leaving 7 bases unmatched. This CDR3 has 16 residues. The V gene's germline CDR1 is MNHEY and CDR2 SMNVEV (reference sequence). The CDR3 sequence: CASSLSRGGARNEQFF. As DNA, the CDR3 is TGTGCCAGCAGTTTATCTCGCGGGGGGGCTAGGAATGAGCAGTTCTTC.

The rearrangement links TRBV20-1 to TRBJ1-2; D gene ambiguous. The germline gives CDR1 DFQATT, CDR2 SNEGSKA (reference sequence). Trimming pared 0 bases from V and 14 bases from J, leaving 10 bases between. CDR3 length: 10 residues. As DNA, the CDR3 is TGCAGTGCTAGAGAAACCGCTACTACCTTC. It codes for CSARETATTF.

In DNA form, the CDR3 reads TGTGCCAGCAGCTTAATGGGGGCGGGAGATACGCAGTATTTT. Encoded protein: CASSLMGAGDTQYF. The V call is TRBV7-3, the J call TRBJ2-3; D might be TRBD1 (6 bases). Deletions cut 1 base from V and 5 bases from J, with 10 bases between. The CDR3 length is 14 residues. Germline V gene data show CDR1 as SGHTA and CDR2 as FQGTGA. Looking up the rest from reference TRBV7-3 and TRBJ2-3 gives the full variable domain: GAGVSQTPSNKVTEKGKYVELRCDPISGHTALYWYRQSLGQGPEFLIYFQGTGAADDSGLPNDRFFAVRPEGSVSTLKIQRTERGDSAVYLCASSLMGAGDTQYFGPGTRLTVL.

The gene calls are TRBV7-9 and TRBJ1-2; 8 nucleotides agree with TRBD1. J lost 4 bases, V lost 2 bases, and 3 bases had no gene match. CDR1 is SEHNR, CDR2 FQNEAQ, per germline (reference sequence). This CDR3 has 14 amino acids. The CDR3 DNA follows: TGTGCCAGCAGCTTACAGGGGGCCTCCTATGGCTACACCTTC. Translating it yields CASSLQGASYGYTF.

The chain recombines TRBV19 with TRBJ1-6; 7 bases are shared with TRBD1. Germline values: CDR1 LNHDA, CDR2 SQIVND (reference sequence). CDR3 length: 15 residues. Trimming removed 5 bases from V and 9 bases from J; junction bases left unmatched: 10. The CDR3, as DNA: TGTGCCAGTAGTGAACTGACAGGGATGAGTTCACCCCTCCACTTT. Protein product: CASSELTGMSSPLHF.

The J gene is TRBJ2-4, the V gene TRBV9; TRBD2 agrees at 15 bases. The CDR3 has 16 amino acids. CDR1 is SGDLS, CDR2 YYNGEE, per germline. Trimming at V came to 4 bases and at J to 6 bases, leaving 5 bases not matched to a gene. Written as DNA, the CDR3 is TGTGCCAGCAGCCTTGGACTAGCGGGAGGGCCAAACATTCAGTACTTC. It translates to CASSLGLAGGPNIQYF.

The chain is built from TRBV12-5 and TRBJ1-1, with D uncertain. The CDR3 totals 13 residues. The V and J ends lost 0 bases and 1 base respectively, with 3 bases between them. Germline V gene lookup returns CDR1 LGHNT and CDR2 FRNRAP. DNA for the CDR3: TGTGCTAGTGGTTTGGTAGCGAACACTGAAGCTTTCTTT. It yields the protein CASGLVANTEAFF.

Written as DNA, the CDR3 is TGTGCCAGCAGTGTACTTAGACTAGCGGGAGCTTTGAATGAGCAGTTCTTC. This translates into CASSVLRLAGALNEQFF. The V call is TRBV2, the J call TRBJ2-1, with TRBD2 matching over 12 bases. The CDR3 has 17 residues. Germline assignment: CDR1 SNHLY and CDR2 FYNNEI. The J segment lost 7 bases and the V segment lost 4 bases, leaving 11 bases of the junction unmatched.

The rearrangement joins TRBV7-2 to TRBJ2-7, with 9 bases aligning to TRBD2. The CDR3 contains 14 residues. V dropped 2 bases and J dropped 5; count of bases not matched to a gene: 4. Germline values: CDR1 SGHTA, CDR2 FQGNSA. This CDR3 reads CASSLRLAEDEQYF. CDR3 DNA: TGTGCCAGCAGCTTAAGACTAGCGGAGGACGAGCAGTACTTC.

The sample holds one count of this clone. This sequence joins TRBV7-9 and TRBJ1-2; weak D call: TRBD1 (5 bases). The CDR3 extends over 11 amino acids. CDR1 is SEHNR and CDR2 is FQNEAQ in the germline V gene (reference sequence). The V end was cut by 4 bases, the J end by 8 bases, with 8 bases between. The DNA for the CDR3 is TGTGCCAGCAGCTGGAGGGACGGCTACACCTTC. Its protein is CASSWRDGYTF.

The V gene is TRBV4-1, the J gene TRBJ1-1, with D perhaps matching TRBD1 (6 bases). Trimming left V 0 bases short and J 7 bases short, with 12 bases between. Germline loops: CDR1 MGHRA, CDR2 YSYEKL. The CDR3 is 14 residues long. The DNA of the CDR3 is TGCGCCAGCAGCCAAGATCGCACAGGGCTTGAAGCTTTCTTT. Its protein is CASSQDRTGLEAFF.

In nucleotides, the CDR3 is TGTGCCAGCAGCCAAGATATCGGCGGCCCGAGCTCTGGAAACACCATATATTTT. It encodes CASSQDIGGPSSGNTIYF. The J gene is TRBJ1-3, the V gene TRBV14; D gene unclear. Trimming cost V 0 bases and J 0 bases, with 15 bases left between them. Germline V gene sequence: CDR1 SGHDN, CDR2 FVKESK. There are 18 residues in the CDR3.

The V call is TRBV2, the J call TRBJ2-5, with 12 bases lining up with TRBD1. Germline V gene data show CDR1 as SNHLY and CDR2 as FYNNEI. J lost 4 bases, V lost 7 bases, and 7 bases had no gene match. The CDR3 length is 15 residues. The DNA of the CDR3 is TGTGCCAGCACGTATGGGACAGGGGGCATAGAGACCCAGTACTTC. Protein: CASTYGTGGIETQYF.

The chain employs TRBV2 and TRBJ1-1; TRBD1 matches at 7 bases. Looked up from germline, CDR1 is SNHLY and CDR2 is FYNNEI. The CDR3 consists of 14 residues. After removal of 1 base from V and 6 bases from J, the junction contained 5 bases not matched to a gene. CDR3 sequence: CASSEGRGIPEAFF. Written as DNA, the CDR3 is TGTGCCAGCAGTGAAGGCAGGGGGATCCCTGAAGCTTTCTTT. Full variable domain (remainder filled in from reference TRBV2 and TRBJ1-1): EPEVTQTPSHQVTQMGQEVILRCVPISNHLYFYWYRQILGQKVEFLVSFYNNEISEKSEIFDDQFSVERPDGSNFTLKIRSTKLEDSAMYFCASSEGRGIPEAFFGQGTRLTVV.